What follows are 12 T cell receptor beta chains derived from one specimen sequenced in a study of cytomegalovirus exposure and HLA in healthy donors (dated by TCRdb to 2016 to 2017). The library relied on the immunoSEQ multiplex PCR assay. A mixture of 60 forward primers for TCR Vbeta segments and 13 reverse primers for TCR Jbeta segments was used in the multiplex PCR. Here the immuneACCESS table is served through TCRdb, limited to in-frame sequences with V and J called. Missing clones are a known gap in these copies; in checked studies unresolved V genes cover under half, and the rest lacks a known reason. The sample data list around 98,000 clones, and 81% of these were observed just once. Of the sample, about 1.5% falls within the top ten clones. Input material: PBMCs. The receptors were gathered from a man aged 40-50 years in good health and CMV-seronegative.

The rearrangement joins TRBV5-1 to TRBJ2-1; 10 bases agree with TRBD2. The CDR3 length is 17 residues. V was pared by 0 bases and J by 2 bases, with 5 bases of the junction left unmatched. Germline CDR1 reads SGHRS; CDR2 reads YFSETQ. CDR3 protein: CASSLAGAGGPYNEQFF. In nucleotides, the CDR3 is TGCGCCAGCAGCTTGGCCGGAGCGGGGGGGCCCTACAATGAGCAGTTCTTC.

The genes are TRBV10-3 and TRBJ1-1; 10 bases map to TRBD1. Germline V lookup: CDR1 ENHRY, CDR2 SYGVKD. J gave up 3 bases and V 6 bases, and 7 bases lay outside the gene matches. This CDR3 contains 15 residues. The CDR3 nucleotides are TGTGCCATCAGAGACAGGGGGCGCGGGGACACTGAAGCTTTCTTT. Translating gives CAIRDRGRGDTEAFF.

The chain has TRBV5-1 and TRBJ2-5, with a weak D call TRBD1 (5 bases). Germline V gives CDR1 SGHRS, CDR2 YFSETQ. This CDR3 region has 15 residues. Trimming shortened V by 0 bases and J by 2 bases, and 11 bases separated the two germline ends. The CDR3 DNA follows: TGCGCCAGCAGCTTGGCGGACAAAGGACAAGAGACCCAGTACTTC. Residues: CASSLADKGQETQYF.

The chain recombines TRBV10-1 with TRBJ2-7; D remains unclear. The CDR3 covers 13 residues. Trimming took off 3 bases at V and 5 bases at J, with 11 bases between the two ends. The germline V gene has CDR1 WNHNN and CDR2 SYGVQD (reference sequence). The CDR3 here is CASSEQYFDEQYF. As DNA, the CDR3 is TGCGCCAGCAGTGAACAATATTTTGACGAGCAGTACTTC.

The rearrangement links TRBV4-1 to TRBJ1-4, with D uncertain. CDR1 is MGHRA, CDR2 YSYEKL, per germline. V was clipped by 1 base and J by 2 bases, with 11 bases between them. The CDR3 extends over 16 amino acids. The CDR3 protein is CASSQALWETNEKLFF. CDR3 DNA: TGCGCCAGCAGCCAAGCTTTATGGGAGACTAATGAAAAACTGTTTTTT.

This clone occurred a few times. This sequence joins TRBV2 and TRBJ2-7, with 7 bases matching TRBD1. The length of the CDR3 is 14 residues. The V and J ends lost 7 bases and 0 bases, in that order; junction bases with no gene match: 6. Germline-derived CDR1 and CDR2 are SNHLY and FYNNEI. The CDR3 DNA is TGTGCCAGCACTTCTTGGGACAGCTCCTACGAGCAGTACTTC. Amino acid sequence: CASTSWDSSYEQYF. Filled out from reference TRBV2 and TRBJ2-7, the complete variable domain reads EPEVTQTPSHQVTQMGQEVILRCVPISNHLYFYWYRQILGQKVEFLVSFYNNEISEKSEIFDDQFSVERPDGSNFTLKIRSTKLEDSAMYFCASTSWDSSYEQYFGPGTRLTVT.

The CDR3 DNA reads TGTGCCAGCAGTTACCGTGGGGGGAGCACAGATACGCAGTATTTT. Translation gives CASSYRGGSTDTQYF. The chain couples TRBV6-6 to TRBJ2-3; D possibly corresponds to TRBD2 (6 bases). The length of the CDR3 is 15 residues. Trimming stripped 2 bases from V and 0 bases from J, with 9 bases between. The V gene's germline CDR1 is MNHNY and CDR2 SVGAGI (reference sequence).

The chain has TRBV2 and TRBJ1-2; no reliable D call. V was cut by 1 base and J by 7 bases, with 31 bases left in between. This CDR3 has 20 amino acids. Germline CDR1 and CDR2: SNHLY and FYNNEI. The CDR3: CASSEGARYNTLSWWPGYTF. The CDR3 nucleotides are TGTGCCAGCAGTGAAGGGGCCAGGTACAACACTCTCTCATGGTGGCCTGGCTACACCTTC.

As to this clone: This same CDR3 is encoded by further DNA sequences in the sample. V usage is TRBV27 and J usage is TRBJ2-5; 8 nucleotides line up with TRBD2. The CDR3 totals 14 residues. Germline V gene sequence: CDR1 MNHEY, CDR2 SMNVEV (reference sequence). The junction had 7 bases not matched to a gene; V was cut back by 6 bases and J by 4 bases. The CDR3 nucleotides are TGTGCCAGCAGCCGGGGGGGGGCTCGAGAGACCCAGTACTTC. Translated: CASSRGGARETQYF.

V gene TRBV2 combines with J gene TRBJ1-4, with D perhaps TRBD1 (6 bases). The CDR3 sequence is 13 residues long. Germline CDR1 reads SNHLY; CDR2 reads FYNNEI. Trimming took 11 bases from V and 4 from J, leaving 14 bases between them. The CDR3 sequence: CAGRTVINEKLFF. For the CDR3, the DNA is TGTGCCGGGCGGACAGTCATTAATGAAAAACTGTTTTTT.

The V and J genes are TRBV4-1 and TRBJ2-7; 10 bases agree with TRBD1. The CDR3 has 18 amino acids. With V trimmed by 1 base and J by 3 bases, 12 bases remained unmatched. Germline V gene data show CDR1 as MGHRA and CDR2 as YSYEKL. The CDR3 DNA is TGCGCCAGCAGCCAAGGCCCCCTGACAGGGGGCAATCACTACGAGCAGTACTTC. This encodes CASSQGPLTGGNHYEQYF.

The chain recombines TRBV13 with TRBJ2-7; TRBD2 aligns across 8 bases. J lost 6 bases, V lost 0 bases, and 7 bases had no gene match. The CDR3 length is 15 residues. Germline CDR1 and CDR2: PRHDT and FYEKMQ (reference sequence). The CDR3 region has the DNA TGTGCCAGCAGCTTAGGAATCGGACTAGCTGGCGAGCAGTACTTC. Translation gives CASSLGIGLAGEQYF.